The present T cell receptor (beta chain) was sequenced within a study of cytomegalovirus exposure and HLA in healthy donors. This PCR relied on a set of 60 Vbeta primers and 13 Jbeta primers. The repertoire was sequenced with immunoSEQ multiplex PCR; TCRdb's copy has only in-frame clones and lacks some. The table has fewer than 150,000 clones, about 80% seen once. Study outcomes and limitations: Analysis was carried out at a later point, and it linked a missense DCLRE1C variant to TCR beta V- and J-gene trimming. Rarity held for most TCR sequences, but there were some public TCRs that occurred in many donors. A later analysis reportedly identified an Asian-associated ancestry cluster as carrying fewer N-insertions than the approximately 730-donor mean. Later, an analysis found that common viral pathogens appeared to be linked with several of the most significant clusters.

Trimming left V 0 bases short and J 4 bases short, with 7 bases between. The CDR3 length is 13 residues. Germline V gives CDR1 SGHDT, CDR2 YYEEEE. Comments on this clone: Its antigen is still unknown.

This TCR was recovered from a man in his 60s in good health and CMV-seropositive. The rearrangement joins TRBV5-6 to TRBJ1-2, with D unresolved. What was sequenced was PBMCs. This chain's CDR3 is CASSLGVSYGYTF. The CDR3 region has the DNA TGTGCCAGCAGCTTGGGAGTGTCCTATGGCTACACCTTC.